This T cell receptor (beta chain) was found in a study of vaccination and CD4 T cells after COVID-19. Study context: In the control cultures, a CEFX pool, an HIV-1 Nef pool, or no peptide was supplied.

Sequencing of the DNA from cultured CD4+ T cells was carried out with the Oncomine TCR Beta short-read assay. TCRdb reprocessed the PCR reads with MiXCR, giving one entry per CDR3 protein. Of 21,000 or so distinct CDR3 sequences listed, about two fifths were seen once; the top ten hold around 12%. CDR1 and CDR2 (germline): MDHEN, SYDVKM. The CDR3 is made up of 14 amino acids. The junction had 1 base not matched to a gene; V was cut back by 7 bases and J by 0 bases. Regarding this clonotype: Its antigen is currently unknown.

The treatment was: approximately nine-day PBMC culture with coronavirus spike peptide pools or control peptides (ViraFEST assay). The ViraFEST method relied on peptide pools to expand antigen-specific T cells, followed by TCR sequencing. Sequenced material: CD4+ T cells from blood, cultured in vitro. This receptor was obtained from a human donor who had recovered from COVID-19. This sequence joins TRBV28 and TRBJ1-5; 9 bases line up with TRBD1. CDR3 residues: CASTTGGSNQPQHF. CDR3 nucleotides: TGTGCCAGCACGACAGGGGGTAGCAATCAGCCCCAGCATTTT.